The 3 T cell receptor beta chains presented below share a single source sample, sequenced in a study of T-cell reconstitution after alpha-beta-depleted transplantation in children listed by TCRdb under 2016. Reading the label with the study, this specimen's treatment or condition is: allogeneic hematopoietic cell transplantation with graft depleted of TCRalphabeta T cells and CD19 B cells. Library generation was performed with PCR. Sequenced on an Illumina HiSeq 2500. TCR library preparation used molecular barcoding, with unique molecular identifiers applied to normalize quantification of the TCRbeta repertoire. TCRdb reran the public reads through fastp at Q25 and MiXCR, keeping productive beta chains. All rows with the same CDR3 protein become a single entry with the most common DNA and genes. This sample lists about 440,000 distinct CDR3 sequences; 43% were detected once. The ten largest account for approximately 30% of the sample.

The specimen comprised PBMCs, sampled before TCRalphabeta/CD19-depleted stem cell transplant. The receptors originated from a girl aged 2 to 10 with aplastic anemia, due to receive a stem cell transplant.

This clonotype was seen only a few times. The chain uses TRBV4-1 and TRBJ2-3, with D possibly being TRBD2 (5 bases). Germline-derived CDR1 and CDR2 are MGHRA and YSYEKL. The germline V and J ends were trimmed by 0 bases and 8 bases, with 9 bases remaining between them. The CDR3 spans 13 residues. The DNA for the CDR3 is TGCGCCAGCAGCCAAGATGACGGACTTACGCAGTATTTT. Its protein product is CASSQDDGLTQYF.

The chain uses TRBV12-3 or TRBV12-4 and TRBJ2-3; D perhaps matches TRBD1 (6 bases). Deletions cut 2 bases from V and 5 bases from J, with 8 bases between. The CDR3 loop spans 13 amino acids. CDR3 DNA sequence: TGTGCCAGCAGTTTAAGGGGGAAAGATACGCAGTATTTT. Translated: CASSLRGKDTQYF.

The chain uses TRBV3-1 and TRBJ2-7; D gene ambiguous. Trimming removed 0 bases from V and 6 bases from J, with 6 bases in between. Germline assignment: CDR1 LGHDT and CDR2 YNNKEL (reference sequence). This CDR3 is 12 amino acids long. In DNA form, the CDR3 reads TGTGCCAGCAGCCAAGAATCCCTCGAGCAGTACTTC. Its protein is CASSQESLEQYF.